The rows below give T cell receptor beta chains drawn from one sample of a study of blood T cell repertoires in COVID-19. Using immunoSEQ multiplex PCR, the repertoire was profiled, and TCRdb retains in-frame clones only, with some absent. The profile shows approximately 500,000 clones, approximately 85% of them singletons. The sample comprised peripheral blood. Receptor source: a human donor in a cohort sampled during active COVID-19. CDR3s include the opening cysteine and the closing phenylalanine or tryptophan. A D gene is named only where the DNA matches it firmly. A clone size is listed for some rows: how often the clone was seen (once, few, many), or a class if it is expanded.

d_call clone_size j_call v_call cdr3_aa cdr3_nt
- - TRBJ2-5 TRBV7-3 CASSPGLALETQYF TGTGCCAGCAGCCCCGGGCTAGCGTTGGAGACCCAGTACTTC
- - TRBJ1-3 TRBV28 CASSSRIGGSGNTIYF TGTGCCAGCAGTTCACGGATAGGGGGCTCTGGAAACACCATATATTTT
TRBD1 - TRBJ1-2 TRBV11-2 CASSLDRQGLWGYTF TGTGCCAGCAGCTTAGATCGACAGGGTTTGTGGGGCTACACCTTC
TRBD2 - TRBJ2-7 TRBV5-4 CASSAISGPPYEQYF TGTGCCAGCAGCGCCATTAGCGGGCCACCCTACGAGCAGTACTTC
TRBD1 many TRBJ1-2 TRBV6-5 CASRTSTGDWYGYTF TGTGCCAGCAGGACCTCTACAGGGGATTGGTATGGCTACACCTTC
- - TRBJ1-2 TRBV28 CASSLMDPGYGYTF TGTGCCAGCAGTTTAATGGACCCGGGATATGGCTACACCTTC
- - TRBJ2-2 TRBV11-3 CASSFLSSAGELFF TGTGCCAGCAGCTTCCTTTCTAGCGCCGGGGAGCTGTTTTTT
- once TRBJ1-2 TRBV4-1 CASSPGNLIYGYTF TGCGCCAGCAGCCCGGGGAACCTGATCTATGGCTACACCTTC
TRBD2 - TRBJ2-3 TRBV7-2 CASSPLAGMTDTQYF TGTGCCAGCAGCCCCCTAGCGGGAATGACAGATACGCAGTATTTT
- - TRBJ2-3 TRBV5-5 CASSPAAGVESGTQYF TGTGCCAGCAGCCCCGCGGCAGGGGTTGAATCAGGTACGCAGTATTTT
- few TRBJ2-1 TRBV13 CASSRIRSNEQFF TGTGCCAGCAGCAGGATTCGGAGCAATGAGCAGTTCTTC
- - TRBJ1-3 TRBV6-6 CASLRFGTGENTIYF TGTGCCAGCCTCCGTTTCGGGACGGGGGAGAACACCATATATTTT
TRBD1 - TRBJ1-5 TRBV5-1 CASRGQGANQPQHF TGCGCCAGCAGAGGACAGGGGGCGAATCAGCCCCAGCATTTT
- - TRBJ2-5 TRBV7-3 CASSLHRQETQYF TGTGCCAGCAGCTTACACAGACAAGAGACCCAGTACTTC
TRBD1 - TRBJ2-7 TRBV9 CASSPETGAYYEQYF TGTGCCAGCAGCCCTGAGACAGGGGCATACTACGAGCAGTACTTC
TRBD2 - TRBJ2-2 TRBV7-2 CASSLAGGWNTGELFF TGTGCCAGCAGCTTAGCGGGAGGGTGGAACACCGGGGAGCTGTTTTTT
TRBD1 - TRBJ1-5 TRBV6-5 CASKGQGNQPQHF TGTGCCAGCAAAGGACAGGGGAATCAGCCCCAGCATTTT
- - TRBJ2-2 TRBV9 CASSFGSVGELFF TGTGCCAGCAGCTTCGGGTCGGTCGGGGAGCTGTTTTTT
TRBD2 - TRBJ2-3 TRBV5-1 CASSLDTGTSVTDTQYF TGCGCCAGCAGCTTGGATACTGGGACTAGCGTAACAGATACGCAGTATTTT
TRBD2 - TRBJ2-5 TRBV7-8 CASRPSGTRAETQYF TGTGCCAGCCGCCCCTCCGGGACTAGAGCGGAGACCCAGTACTTC
TRBD2 - TRBJ2-1 TRBV19 CASKREGPYNEQFF TGTGCCAGTAAGAGGGAGGGCCCTTACAATGAGCAGTTCTTC
TRBD1 - TRBJ2-2 TRBV7-3 CASSLNPGGSSGELFF TGTGCCAGCAGCTTAAATCCAGGGGGTAGCTCCGGGGAGCTGTTTTTT
TRBD2 - TRBJ2-1 TRBV5-6 CASSSGLAAYNEQFF TGTGCCAGCAGCTCGGGACTAGCAGCGTACAATGAGCAGTTCTTC
TRBD1 - TRBJ2-1 TRBV6-5 CASDRGGSYNEQFF TGTGCCAGCGACAGGGGGGGCTCCTACAATGAGCAGTTCTTC